This passage covers 3 T cell receptor beta chains from one sample sequenced in a study of blood T cells in healthy people across ages. The authors ran a second PCR of roughly 6 to 11 cycles using a sample-barcoded 5' primer and a J-beta primer mix. TCRdb recomputed calls from the 5' RACE reads with MiXCR, one row per CDR3 protein. The top ten clones hold 9% to 9.5% of a sample with around 700,000 distinct CDR3 sequences, 25% of them seen once. This sample also appeared in a second study, on T cells of mothers and their children.

Sequenced input: blood. The receptors here all came from a boy under 18 in good health.

The V and J genes are TRBV15 and TRBJ2-5; D is perhaps TRBD1 (5 bases). Germline loops: CDR1 LNHNV, CDR2 YYDKDF (reference sequence). The CDR3 spans 15 residues. Between the trimmed V and J ends, which lost 0 bases and 2 bases, there was a span of 10 bases. The CDR3 spells CATSRDQTVQETQYF. CDR3 nucleotides: TGTGCCACCAGCAGAGATCAGACAGTTCAAGAGACCCAGTACTTC.

The DNA for the CDR3 is TGTGCCAGCACCGAACTTAAGCACAGTAATCAAGAGACCCAGTACTTC. Amino acid sequence: CASTELKHSNQETQYF. The chain is built from TRBV6-2 or TRBV6-3 and TRBJ2-5; D gene ambiguous. V lost 7 bases and J lost 2, with 20 bases in between. The length of the CDR3 is 16 residues. Germline assignment: CDR1 MNHEY and CDR2 SVGEGT.

V usage is TRBV24-1 and J usage is TRBJ2-2; the D is unclear. Germline V gives CDR1 KGHDR, CDR2 SFDVKD. The CDR3 consists of 12 residues. The ends were cut back, 1 base at V and 7 bases at J, with 3 bases in the middle. CDR3 protein: CATSDFDGELFF. CDR3 sequence (DNA): TGTGCCACCAGTGATTTCGACGGGGAGCTGTTTTTT.